The T cell receptor (beta chain) described here comes from a study of OX40 agonist ivuxolimab in advanced cancers. On the study more broadly: Ivuxolimab, an agonistic anti-OX40 (CD134) antibody, was given to patients. Head and neck, renal cell, melanoma or hepatocellular carcinoma were the cancers that dose-escalation patients had. A history of anti-PD-1, anti-PD-L1 or anti-CTLA-4 therapy was acceptable, and approximately 39% had some.

Deletions cut 4 bases from V and 12 bases from J, with 25 bases between. CDR3 size: 16 residues. Per the germline V gene, CDR1 is MNHNS and CDR2 is SASEGT. The protocol was immunoSEQ multiplex PCR, while the TCRdb copy is restricted to in-frame clones and leaves out a portion. The sample has around 45,000 clones; roughly 80% are singletons. The rearrangement links TRBV6-1 to TRBJ2-1; possible D gene TRBD2, 6 bases. The sample consisted of CD4+ or CD8+ T cells sorted from blood, taken in a trial of the OX40 agonist ivuxolimab. The TCR sequence derives from an adult with an advanced solid tumor such as melanoma, head and neck, liver or kidney cancer. The CDR3 sequence: CASSVPAGLATLGQFF. For the CDR3, the DNA is TGTGCCAGCAGTGTTCCCGCGGGACTTGCGACCTTAGGGCAGTTCTTC.